These T cell receptor beta chains were read from a single sample in a study of blood T cell repertoires in COVID-19. This table comes from immunoSEQ multiplex PCR, and its TCRdb copy is limited to in-frame clones, with some not included. The sample comprises fewer than 100,000 clones, 75% to 85% of which are singletons, and about 9.4% rests with the top ten. Sequencing was done on a sample of peripheral blood. The source of these receptors is a woman between 65 and 79 years old with acute or convalescent COVID-19. Both conserved end residues are part of each CDR3.

TRBJ2-1 TRBV12-3/TRBV12-4 CASSSQGQKQFF
TRBJ1-2 TRBV27 CASSWDRGIYGYTF
TRBJ2-3 TRBV3-1/TRBV3-2 CASSTGQGRVDTQYF
TRBJ1-1 TRBV12-3/TRBV12-4 CASRRTGQWAFF
TRBJ1-4 TRBV5-6 CASSFAGVDEKLFF
TRBJ1-3 TRBV9 CASSVESGNTIYF
TRBJ2-7 TRBV6-1 CASSEITGVSEQYF
TRBJ1-5 TRBV6-6 CASSYDRGLQPQHF
TRBJ1-2 TRBV5-6 CASSAPRGAYGYTF
TRBJ2-7 TRBV19 CASGTGGSYEQYF
TRBJ2-7 TRBV7-5 CVRSFFPGYEQYF
TRBJ2-3 TRBV11-2 CASSFPSGGAPDTQYF
TRBJ1-1 TRBV11-2 CASSLGERGNEAFF
TRBJ2-2 TRBV5-1 CASSLLASGSNTGELFF
TRBJ2-7 TRBV10-3 CAISETVYEQYF
TRBJ2-3 TRBV3-1/TRBV3-2 CASSPWGGRFMTDTQYF
TRBJ2-7 TRBV7-2 CASSLYSGLPSYEQYF
TRBJ2-1 TRBV10-2 CASTASGGYNEQFF
TRBJ2-1 TRBV4-2 CASSQESGPSGGINEQFF
TRBJ1-2 TRBV6-2/TRBV6-3 CASSYHTSSTGPYGYTF
TRBJ2-1 TRBV7-3 CASSLAGEQFF
TRBJ1-1 TRBV5-1 CASSLLYSSPEAFF
TRBJ2-2 TRBV7-9 CASSAANTGELFF
TRBJ2-7 TRBV28 CASSLGTLPYEQYF
TRBJ1-2 TRBV2 CASSEARAEYGYTF
TRBJ2-2 TRBV15 CATSPRTGDTGELFF